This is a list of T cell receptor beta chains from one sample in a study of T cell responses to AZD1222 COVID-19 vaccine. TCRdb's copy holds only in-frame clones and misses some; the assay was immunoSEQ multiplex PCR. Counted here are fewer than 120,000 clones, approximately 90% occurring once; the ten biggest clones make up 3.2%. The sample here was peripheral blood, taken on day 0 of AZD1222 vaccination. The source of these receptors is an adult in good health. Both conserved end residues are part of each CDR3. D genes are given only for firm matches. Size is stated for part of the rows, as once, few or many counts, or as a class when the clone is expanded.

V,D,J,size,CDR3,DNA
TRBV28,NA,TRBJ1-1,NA,CASRSPGNTEAFF,TGTGCCAGCAGATCCCCCGGGAACACTGAAGCTTTCTTT
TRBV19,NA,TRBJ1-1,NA,CASSIEPGGEGVNTEAFF,TGTGCCAGTAGTATAGAACCGGGAGGGGAAGGTGTGAACACTGAAGCTTTCTTT
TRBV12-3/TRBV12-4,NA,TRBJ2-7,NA,CASRNQAYEQYF,TGTGCCAGCCGGAATCAGGCCTACGAGCAGTACTTC
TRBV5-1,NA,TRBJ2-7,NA,CASSSRRGGSYEQYF,TGCGCCAGCAGTTCGCGCCGGGGAGGCTCCTACGAGCAGTACTTC
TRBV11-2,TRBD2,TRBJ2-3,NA,CASSSSSGGVSDTQYF,TGTGCCAGCAGCTCGTCTAGCGGGGGGGTATCGGATACGCAGTATTTT
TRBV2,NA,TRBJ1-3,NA,CASSDVASRGNTIYF,TGTGCCAGCAGTGATGTAGCCTCTAGAGGGAACACCATATATTTT
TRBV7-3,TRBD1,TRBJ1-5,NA,CASSLDREQPQHF,TGTGCCAGCAGCCTGGACAGGGAACAGCCCCAGCATTTT
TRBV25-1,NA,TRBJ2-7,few,CASHHGVGDEQYF,TGTGCCAGCCACCATGGGGTTGGGGACGAGCAGTACTTC
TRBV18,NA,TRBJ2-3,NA,CASSPLAAHSTDTQYF,TGTGCCAGCTCACCTTTGGCGGCGCATAGCACAGATACGCAGTATTTT
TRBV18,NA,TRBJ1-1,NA,CASSPRRNGQMNTEAFF,TGTGCCAGCTCACCCCGGCGCAACGGACAGATGAACACTGAAGCTTTCTTT
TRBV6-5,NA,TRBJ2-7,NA,CASTVRGPDEQYF,TGTGCCAGCACTGTGCGGGGGCCGGACGAGCAGTACTTC
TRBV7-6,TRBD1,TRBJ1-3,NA,CASSPGQARNTIYF,TGTGCCAGCAGCCCGGGACAGGCGCGAAACACCATATATTTT
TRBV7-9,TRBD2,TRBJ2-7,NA,CASSFIPTSGRTYEQYF,TGTGCCAGCAGCTTCATCCCTACTAGCGGGAGGACCTACGAGCAGTACTTC
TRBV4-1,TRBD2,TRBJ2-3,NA,CASSLRLLVGGGTDTQYF,TGCGCCAGCAGCCTTCGGCTTTTGGTGGGAGGGGGCACAGATACGCAGTATTTT
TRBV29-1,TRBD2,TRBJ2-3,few,CSVGLAGTDTQYF,TGCAGCGTGGGACTAGCGGGCACAGATACGCAGTATTTT
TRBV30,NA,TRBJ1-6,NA,CAWAGGDNSPLHF,TGTGCCTGGGCGGGGGGAGATAATTCACCCCTCCACTTT
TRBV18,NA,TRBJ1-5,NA,CASSPPTGDQPQHF,TGTGCCAGCTCACCACCTACTGGGGATCAGCCCCAGCATTTT
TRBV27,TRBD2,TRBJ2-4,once,CASKPGGLAKNIQYF,TGTGCCAGCAAACCGGGGGGTTTGGCCAAAAACATTCAGTACTTC
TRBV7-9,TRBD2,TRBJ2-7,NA,CASSRDYDDYEQYF,TGTGCCAGCAGCCGGGACTACGATGACTACGAGCAGTACTTC
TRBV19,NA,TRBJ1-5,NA,CASSISSQGGQPQHF,TGTGCCAGTAGTATTTCGTCCCAGGGAGGGCAGCCCCAGCATTTT
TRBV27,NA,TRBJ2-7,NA,CASSLSAALSYEQYF,TGTGCCAGCAGTTTAAGTGCGGCCCTCTCCTACGAGCAGTACTTC
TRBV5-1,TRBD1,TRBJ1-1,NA,CASSWGTGLNTEAFF,TGCGCCAGCAGCTGGGGGACAGGCCTGAACACTGAAGCTTTCTTT
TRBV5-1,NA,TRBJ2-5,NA,CASTPGGRAETQYF,TGCGCCAGCACCCCGGGCGGCAGGGCTGAGACCCAGTACTTC